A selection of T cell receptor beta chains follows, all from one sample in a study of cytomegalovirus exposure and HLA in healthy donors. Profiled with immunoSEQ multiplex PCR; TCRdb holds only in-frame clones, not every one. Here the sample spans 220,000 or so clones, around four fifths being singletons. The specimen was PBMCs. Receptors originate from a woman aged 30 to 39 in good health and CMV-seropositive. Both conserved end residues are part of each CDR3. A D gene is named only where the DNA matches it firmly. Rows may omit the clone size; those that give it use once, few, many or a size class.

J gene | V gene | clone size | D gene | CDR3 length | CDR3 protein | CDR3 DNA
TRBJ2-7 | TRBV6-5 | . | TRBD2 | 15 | CASSYSERGTYEQYF | TGTGCCAGCAGTTACTCTGAGCGGGGAACCTACGAGCAGTACTTC
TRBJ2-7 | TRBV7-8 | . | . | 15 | CASSLTPTGSYEQYF | TGTGCCAGCTCTCTCACGCCAACAGGGTCCTACGAGCAGTACTTC
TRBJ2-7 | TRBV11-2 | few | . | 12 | CASSLDRNEQYF | TGTGCCAGCAGCTTAGATAGGAACGAGCAGTACTTC
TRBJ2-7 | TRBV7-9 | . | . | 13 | CASSSVDGYEQYF | TGTGCCAGCAGCTCCGTGGACGGTTACGAGCAGTACTTC
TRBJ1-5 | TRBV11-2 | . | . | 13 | CASSLDGDQPQHF | TGTGCCAGCAGCTTAGATGGCGATCAGCCCCAGCATTTT
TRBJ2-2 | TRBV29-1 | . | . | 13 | CSVRSGNTGELFF | TGCAGCGTTCGGTCAGGGAACACCGGGGAGCTGTTTTTT
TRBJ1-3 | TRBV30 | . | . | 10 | CAWGRNTIYF | TGTGCCTGGGGGCGAAACACCATATATTTT
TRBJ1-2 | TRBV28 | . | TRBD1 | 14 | CASRATGTGYGYTF | TGTGCCAGCAGGGCCACCGGGACAGGGTATGGCTACACCTTC
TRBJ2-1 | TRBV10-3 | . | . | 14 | CAISGGLTPAEQFF | TGTGCCATCAGTGGAGGACTTACTCCGGCTGAGCAGTTCTTC
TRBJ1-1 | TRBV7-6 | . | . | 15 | CASSLDREGRTEAFF | TGTGCCAGCAGCTTAGATCGAGAAGGGCGGACTGAAGCTTTCTTT
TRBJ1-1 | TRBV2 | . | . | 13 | CASSDAGNTEAFF | TGTGCCAGCAGTGACGCCGGGAACACTGAAGCTTTCTTT
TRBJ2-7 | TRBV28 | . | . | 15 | CASSLGFAGSSEQYF | TGTGCCAGCAGTTTAGGTTTTGCAGGGTCTTCCGAGCAGTACTTC
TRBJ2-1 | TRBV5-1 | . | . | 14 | CASSVTSLYNEQFF | TGCGCCAGCAGCGTCACCAGCCTCTACAATGAGCAGTTCTTC
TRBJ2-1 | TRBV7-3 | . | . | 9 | CATITEQFF | TGTGCCACCATTACTGAGCAGTTCTTC
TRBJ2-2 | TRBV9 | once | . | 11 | CASSVDTELFF | TGTGCCAGCAGCGTAGACACAGAGCTGTTTTTT
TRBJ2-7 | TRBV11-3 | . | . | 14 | CASSTGGQLYEQYF | TGTGCCAGCAGCACGGGGGGACAGCTCTACGAGCAGTACTTC